This T cell receptor beta chain is drawn from a study of CD8 T cells in ankylosing spondylitis listed by TCRdb under 2017. Background on the whole study: T cell receptor beta repertoires were profiled in healthy donors and ankylosing spondylitis patients so that disease-linked TCR variants could be found. In total, the full study cohort was made up of 110 or so healthy donors and roughly 27 ankylosing spondylitis patients. Peripheral blood was sampled, and synovial fluid was additionally collected from ankylosing spondylitis patients. The paper as a whole reports these results and caveats: A CD8+ phenotype was shown by the disease-linked clones, which were found at relatively low frequencies in peripheral blood. Significant enrichment of the disease-linked clones was reported in matched synovial fluid samples from ankylosing spondylitis patients. Blood from ankylosing spondylitis patients appeared to be characterized by a TCR beta motif made up of several highly homologous amino acid variants. Some motif variants were previously reported in synovial fluid and blood of reactive arthritis patients, suggesting common disease-initiation mechanisms.

CDR1 and CDR2 were assigned from the germline V gene (reference sequence) as GTSNPN and SVGIG. The CDR3, cysteine through phenylalanine, is 15 amino acids long. The read is trimmed to its CDR3 DNA, 45 bases read in frame from base 1. V drops 2 bases and J drops 0 bases, leaving 11 bases in between. About this clonotype itself: Its recognized antigen is unknown. The record has no base qualities; no much larger clone is one base away.

Sequencer: Illumina HiSeq 2500. TCR beta libraries were prepared by quantitative 5'-RACE with molecular barcodes. The authors' analysis ran thus. A new computational method, built on a probabilistic model of VDJ rearrangement, was used to identify disease-linked TCR variants. Using fastp at Q25 and MiXCR, TCRdb reprocessed the public reads and kept productive beta chains. Identical CDR3 protein sequences are pooled into one entry, listed with their most common genes and DNA. The V and J calls were determined by TCRdb, not by the authors. The sample yields fewer than 750,000 distinct CDR3 sequences; about 20% were counted once. The leading ten clones occupy around a fifth of the sample.

The receptor was derived from a male donor with ankylosing spondylitis. The chain is assembled from TRBV30 and TRBJ1-5; a confident D gene designation cannot be given. Sequencing used blood, either unsorted or a sorted T cell fraction (not recorded which). The CDR3 protein is CAWSLAANSNQPQHF. The DNA sequence follows: TGTGCCTGGAGTCTCGCAGCTAATAGCAATCAGCCCCAGCATTTT.